The 29 T cell receptor beta chains below were found in one sample sequenced in a study of T cells expressing NK-cell markers. TCRdb reprocessed the 5' RACE reads and reports one entry per CDR3 protein, with no DNA. Recorded for this sample: approximately 150,000 distinct CDR3 sequences. Sequenced input: blood T cells: a sorted CD56 or NKG2C T cell subset, CD4+ or CD8+ T cells, or bulk PBMC T cells (not recorded which). These receptors were obtained from a woman aged 18-69 years in good health.

The chain carries TRBV5-1 and TRBJ1-4; TCRdb gives TRBD1 as the D gene, but with no DNA this cannot be confirmed. Germline values: CDR1 SGHRS, CDR2 YFSETQ. The CDR3 has 15 residues. The CDR3 sequence: CASSKQARGAEKLFF.

This rearrangement joins TRBV12-3 or TRBV12-4 to TRBJ1-4; lacking DNA, the TRBD1 call made by TCRdb goes unchecked. CDR3 length: 14 residues. This chain's CDR3 is CASSFLGRDEKLFF.

V is TRBV7-2 and J is TRBJ2-7; TCRdb's D call, TRBD2, is unchecked because there is no DNA. The CDR3 spans 15 residues. The germline V gene encodes CDR1 SGHTA and CDR2 FQGNSA. This CDR3 is CASSPWRGLSYEQYF.

This chain uses TRBV20-1 with TRBJ2-7. CDR3 size: 14 residues. In germline, CDR1 is DFQATT, CDR2 SNEGSKA (reference sequence). The CDR3: CSARGATMSYEQYF.

V and J are TRBV15 and TRBJ1-1. The CDR3 contains 14 residues. Germline V CDR1 and CDR2: LNHNV, YYDKDF (reference sequence). CDR3 residues: CATSRSQGGHEAFF.

V gene TRBV5-1 combines with J gene TRBJ1-3; without DNA, the TCRdb call of TRBD1 cannot be checked. This CDR3 is 15 amino acids long. CDR1 and CDR2 (germline): SGHRS, YFSETQ. This chain's CDR3 is CASRDRTSSGNTIYF.

The chain carries TRBV27 and TRBJ2-3; TCRdb proposes TRBD1, but this gene call is untestable without DNA. The CDR3 is 14 residues long. The germline V gene has CDR1 MNHEY and CDR2 SMNVEV (reference sequence). CDR3 protein: CASRWTGGADTQYF.

This chain links TRBV28 with TRBJ2-3; lacking DNA, the TRBD1 call made by TCRdb goes unchecked. The CDR3 is made up of 14 amino acids. The germline CDR1 and CDR2 sequences are MDHEN and SYDVKM. The CDR3 sequence is CASSSTGRTDTQYF.

CDR3 region: CASSVSPLQPQHF. The V and J genes are TRBV2 and TRBJ1-5. CDR3 length: 13 amino acids. Germline V lookup: CDR1 SNHLY, CDR2 FYNNEI.

Considering frequency, this clonotype is medium-sized. The rearrangement links TRBV5-1 to TRBJ2-1; without DNA, the TCRdb call of TRBD2 cannot be checked. The length of the CDR3 is 17 residues. The germline CDR1 and CDR2 sequences are SGHRS and YFSETQ. This CDR3 is CASSLGSSGNIYNEQFF.

The gene calls are TRBV12-5 and TRBJ2-2. The CDR3 covers 12 residues. Germline CDR1 LGHNT, CDR2 FRNRAP. The CDR3 loop is CASGPTTGELFF.

V and J are TRBV3-1 and TRBJ2-1; TCRdb's D call of TRBD2 is untestable without DNA. CDR3 length: 16 residues. Germline V CDR1 and CDR2: LGHDT, YNNKEL (reference sequence). CDR3: CASSQVLLAGYNEQFF.

The chain couples TRBV7-3 to TRBJ2-1. CDR1 and CDR2 from the germline V gene are SGHTA and FQGTGA. This CDR3 spans 16 amino acids. The CDR3 sequence: CASSLTGPRSYNEQFF.

CDR3 sequence: CSVSEGQGYNEQFF. The J gene is TRBJ2-1, the V gene TRBV29-1; without DNA, the TCRdb call of TRBD2 cannot be checked. The CDR3 extends over 14 amino acids. The germline CDR1 and CDR2 sequences are SQVTM and ANQGSEA.

The V and J genes are TRBV2 and TRBJ2-4. CDR3 length equals 15 residues. In germline, CDR1 is SNHLY, CDR2 FYNNEI. CDR3 sequence reads: CASSATQVAKNIQYF. The full variable domain, with the rest looked up from reference TRBV2 and TRBJ2-4, is EPEVTQTPSHQVTQMGQEVILRCVPISNHLYFYWYRQILGQKVEFLVSFYNNEISEKSEIFDDQFSVERPDGSNFTLKIRSTKLEDSAMYFCASSATQVAKNIQYFGAGTRLSVL.

The chain is built from TRBV29-1 and TRBJ1-4. The CDR3 loop spans 13 amino acids. Looked up from germline, CDR1 is SQVTM and CDR2 is ANQGSEA. The CDR3 here is CSVGLGQTEKLFF.

J is TRBJ2-3 and V is TRBV12-3 or TRBV12-4; TCRdb gives TRBD2 as the D gene, but with no DNA this cannot be confirmed. The CDR3 has 16 amino acids. This CDR3 reads CASSQRASGFTDTQYF.

The chain is built from TRBV4-1 and TRBJ2-3. The CDR3 consists of 15 residues. CDR1 and CDR2 (germline): MGHRA, YSYEKL. The CDR3 spells CASSQVVVPRLSQYF.

The V call is TRBV29-1, the J call TRBJ2-5; the D call of TRBD1 rests on TCRdb alone, since no DNA is present to check it. This CDR3 region has 13 residues. Germline CDR1 is SQVTM and CDR2 is ANQGSEA. CDR3: CSVSRQQQETQYF.

The rearrangement joins TRBV10-3 to TRBJ2-2; checking the TCRdb D call of TRBD1 is not possible without DNA. The CDR3 spans 14 residues. The germline gives CDR1 ENHRY, CDR2 SYGVKD. This chain's CDR3 is CASTRDSHTGELFF.

The chain carries TRBV5-1 and TRBJ2-1. The CDR3 is 13 amino acids. The germline V gene encodes CDR1 SGHRS and CDR2 YFSETQ. The CDR3 here is CASSLEHLNEQFF.

By frequency, this clonotype registers medium-sized (0.01 to 0.1%). The chain joins TRBV6-5 to TRBJ1-5; TCRdb designates TRBD1, a call that cannot be tested without DNA. CDR3 length: 15 residues. Per germline, CDR1 MNHEY and CDR2 SVGAGI. This CDR3 is CASSSAGQGYQPQHF.

The chain recombines TRBV6-5 with TRBJ1-2; TCRdb's D call, TRBD1, is unchecked because there is no DNA. The CDR3 is 16 amino acids. Looked up from germline, CDR1 is MNHEY and CDR2 is SVGAGI. The CDR3 loop reads CASSYAWTARSYGYTF.

The chain recombines TRBV20-1 with TRBJ2-7; TCRdb designates TRBD2, a call that cannot be tested without DNA. Germline-derived CDR1 and CDR2 are DFQATT and SNEGSKA (reference sequence). This CDR3 has 12 amino acids. CDR3 protein: CSALAGGHEQYF.

V gene TRBV29-1 combines with J gene TRBJ2-3; with no DNA, the TCRdb D assignment of TRBD1 cannot be verified. This CDR3 comprises 14 residues. Germline V CDR1 and CDR2: SQVTM, ANQGSEA. The CDR3 is CSVSTGNPTDTQYF.

This CDR3 reads CATSENTDTQYF. This rearrangement joins TRBV24-1 to TRBJ2-3. Germline V gene lookup returns CDR1 KGHDR and CDR2 SFDVKD. This CDR3 region has 12 residues.

The chain couples TRBV5-1 to TRBJ1-4; TCRdb's D call of TRBD1 is untestable without DNA. The germline CDR1 and CDR2 sequences are SGHRS and YFSETQ. The CDR3 totals 15 residues. This CDR3 reads CASSLQGVDTEKLFF.

The chain employs TRBV13 and TRBJ1-5; TCRdb reports TRBD1, a call that lacks DNA to check it against. In germline, CDR1 is PRHDT, CDR2 FYEKMQ (reference sequence). The CDR3 covers 19 residues. The CDR3 protein is CASSSTGGLGFLNNQPQHF.

The chain uses TRBV24-1 and TRBJ2-1; checking the TCRdb D call of TRBD2 is not possible without DNA. The CDR3 totals 16 residues. Germline V CDR1 and CDR2: KGHDR, SFDVKD. The CDR3 spells CATSDNKGGLSNEQFF.